This T cell receptor beta chain originates from a study of post-analysis software for immune sequencing data. About the research overall: The courses of disease that were included comprised relapsing-remitting, secondary progressive and progressive-relapsing multiple sclerosis.

In its sample, this clonotype was seen a few times. Its antigen is unknown. Unique molecular identifiers were built into the TCR beta cDNA libraries. TCRdb re-called the PCR reads through MiXCR, storing one row per CDR3 protein. The sample consists of 400,000 to 500,000 distinct CDR3 sequences, 30% to 40% of them appearing once. This CDR3 is 15 amino acids long. Germline V gives CDR1 SGHRS, CDR2 YFSETQ. V gave up 4 bases and J gave up 0 bases, with 14 bases separating them. Study-level findings and limits: TRBV5-6, TRBV5-1 and TRBV20-1 were among a handful of TRBV segments more frequent in patients than controls. Analysis by F measure revealed that same-batch samples clustered strongly together. The normalized Chao1 diversity of multiple sclerosis patients was significantly lower than that of controls.

Sequenced input: blood. The sequence came from a girl aged 2 to 9 with multiple sclerosis. The genes are TRBV5-1 and TRBJ2-7, with D perhaps given as TRBD1 or TRBD2 (5 bases each). For the CDR3, the DNA is TGCGCCAGCAGCGCCCGGGACCAGGGCTCCTACGAGCAGTACTTC. Translating it yields CASSARDQGSYEQYF. Combining the CDR3 with reference TRBV5-1 and TRBJ2-7 gives the whole variable domain KAGVTQTPRYLIKTRGQQVTLSCSPISGHRSVSWYQQTPGQGLQFLFEYFSETQRNKGNFPGRFSGRQFSNSRSEMNVSTLELGDSALYLCASSARDQGSYEQYFGPGTRLTVT.